These 26 T cell receptor beta chains came from one sample sequenced in a study of OX40 agonist ivuxolimab in advanced cancers. Generated by immunoSEQ multiplex PCR, the TCRdb table keeps only in-frame clones and is missing some. The sample holds some 35,000 clones, approximately 79% seen once. The input for sequencing was CD4+ or CD8+ T cells sorted from blood, taken in a trial of the OX40 agonist ivuxolimab. The receptors come from an adult with an advanced solid tumor such as melanoma, head and neck, liver or kidney cancer.

In its sample, this clone was seen once. The chain joins TRBV6-6 to TRBJ1-4; 11 bases line up with TRBD1. The CDR3 loop spans 15 amino acids. After removal of 5 bases from V and 5 bases from J, the junction contained 4 bases not matched to a gene. Per germline, CDR1 MNHNY and CDR2 SVGAGI (reference sequence). The CDR3 nucleotides are TGTGCCAGCAGTCCTGGGACAGGGGGGAATGAAAAACTGTTTTTT. Translated: CASSPGTGGNEKLFF.

Only a few counts were recorded for this clone. This chain uses TRBV28 with TRBJ2-7; TRBD1 matches 8 bases. Unmatched junction bases numbered 6, after V lost 6 bases and J lost 2 bases. From germline, CDR1 is MDHEN and CDR2 SYDVKM. This CDR3 spans 14 amino acids. The CDR3 DNA sequence: TGTGCCAGCAGACACCAGACAGGGGCCTACGAGCAGTACTTC. Translation: CASRHQTGAYEQYF.

This clone was seen once. V and J are TRBV9 and TRBJ2-3; D gene unclear. V was shortened by 4 bases and J by 1 base, with 13 bases between the two germline ends. The CDR3 covers 15 residues. The germline V gene has CDR1 SGDLS and CDR2 YYNGEE. The CDR3 sequence: CASSSWSVGTDTQYF. In DNA, the CDR3 is TGTGCCAGCAGCTCGTGGAGCGTTGGCACAGATACGCAGTATTTT.

This clone was observed once. The rearrangement uses TRBV7-2 and TRBJ2-7; 7 nucleotides match TRBD1. CDR3 length equals 17 residues. Germline V gives CDR1 SGHTA, CDR2 FQGNSA. V was clipped by 0 bases and J by 1 base; unmatched bases: 9. In DNA form, the CDR3 reads TGTGCCAGCAGCTTAGCAAGGGGACAGTATTCGTCCTACGAGCAGTACTTC. Residues: CASSLARGQYSSYEQYF.

V and J are TRBV5-1 and TRBJ1-2, with TRBD1 matching over 7 bases. Germline V gene sequence: CDR1 SGHRS, CDR2 YFSETQ. The CDR3 has 14 amino acids. After removal of 0 bases from V and 4 bases from J, the junction contained 3 bases not matched to a gene. Here the CDR3 reads CASSLGQGGYGYTF. In DNA, the CDR3 is TGCGCCAGCAGCTTGGGACAGGGAGGCTATGGCTACACCTTC. Complete variable domain (other parts from reference TRBV5-1 and TRBJ1-2): KAGVTQTPRYLIKTRGQQVTLSCSPISGHRSVSWYQQTPGQGLQFLFEYFSETQRNKGNFPGRFSGRQFSNSRSEMNVSTLELGDSALYLCASSLGQGGYGYTFGSGTRLTVV.

J is TRBJ2-1 and V is TRBV13; no reliable D call. V dropped 6 bases and J dropped 4 bases, with 1 base sitting between them. The CDR3 extends over 10 amino acids. The germline CDR1 and CDR2 sequences are PRHDT and FYEKMQ (reference sequence). The CDR3 loop reads CASSYNEQFF. The CDR3, as DNA: TGTGCCAGCAGTTACAATGAGCAGTTCTTC.

This chain connects TRBV29-1 to TRBJ1-3; TRBD1 might be the D (5 bases). V gave up 7 bases and J gave up 4 bases, with 17 bases separating them. The length of the CDR3 is 14 residues. Germline CDR1 reads SQVTM; CDR2 reads ANQGSEA. This CDR3 reads CSARTGPGGNTIYF. Here the CDR3 DNA reads TGCAGCGCCCGTACCGGACCAGGGGGAAACACCATATATTTT. Full variable domain (outside the CDR3, taken from reference TRBV29-1 and TRBJ1-3): SAVISQKPSRDICQRGTSLTIQCQVDSQVTMMFWYRQQPGQSLTLIATANQGSEATYESGFVIDKFPISRPNLTFSTLTVSNMSPEDSSIYLCSARTGPGGNTIYFGEGSWLTVV.

This clone occurred once. The chain combines TRBV30 with TRBJ1-1; D unresolved. This CDR3 is built from 10 residues. V lost 3 bases and J 10 bases, leaving 9 bases between the germline ends. CDR1 is GTSNPN, CDR2 SVGIG, per germline (reference sequence). CDR3 sequence: CAWRKLGAFF. The CDR3 DNA is TGTGCCTGGAGAAAACTTGGAGCTTTCTTT.

The chain employs TRBV9 and TRBJ1-2; 8 bases map to TRBD1. V was pared by 3 bases and J by 1 base, with 11 bases of the junction left unmatched. Germline CDR1 reads SGDLS; CDR2 reads YYNGEE. The CDR3 has 17 residues. The CDR3 DNA reads as TGTGCCAGCAGCGGTATATCGACAGGGGTGTATAACTATGGCTACACCTTC. It codes for CASSGISTGVYNYGYTF.

V is TRBV29-1 and J is TRBJ1-2, with D tentatively TRBD1 (6 bases). Trimming shortened V by 5 bases and J by 2 bases, and 9 bases separated the two germline ends. The V gene's germline CDR1 is SQVTM and CDR2 ANQGSEA. The CDR3 runs to 12 residues. The chain's CDR3 is CSVSQGNYGYTF. The CDR3 bases are TGCAGCGTTAGCCAGGGGAACTATGGCTACACCTTC.

The chain employs TRBV11-2 and TRBJ2-1; D perhaps matches TRBD2 (6 bases). CDR1 and CDR2 from the germline V gene are SGHAT and FQNNGV. V dropped 2 bases and J dropped 6 bases, with 8 bases sitting between them. The CDR3 totals 13 residues. The CDR3, as DNA: TGTGCCAGCAGCTTAAAAGCGGGCAATGAGCAGTTCTTC. This gives the protein CASSLKAGNEQFF.

The chain couples TRBV5-1 to TRBJ2-5, with D unclear. Per germline, CDR1 SGHRS and CDR2 YFSETQ. With 0 bases removed from V and 4 bases from J, the gap between germline ends came to 13 bases. This CDR3 has 15 amino acids. CDR3 nucleotides: TGCGCCAGCAGCTTGGCCTCCCGGCCGGGAGAGACCCAGTACTTC. The encoded protein is CASSLASRPGETQYF.

The V and J genes are TRBV7-3 and TRBJ2-5, with D unclear. Trimming removed 6 bases from V and 5 bases from J, with 16 bases in between. The CDR3 spans 14 residues. CDR1 SGHTA and CDR2 FQGTGA come from the germline V gene. The CDR3 DNA is TGTGCCAGCAGGCTCCTGAGAGAGGTGGAGACCCAGTACTTC. Residues: CASRLLREVETQYF.

This clone showed up just a few times. This chain links TRBV6-1 with TRBJ1-5, with D unresolved. Germline V CDR1 and CDR2: MNHNS, SASEGT. The CDR3 totals 14 residues. V lost 4 bases, J lost 2 bases, and 9 bases lay in between. The CDR3 DNA sequence: TGTGCCAGCAGTGCGCAAAGTGGCAATCAGCCCCAGCATTTT. This translates into CASSAQSGNQPQHF.

The chain uses TRBV6-5 and TRBJ1-2; D is unresolved. The germline V and J ends were trimmed by 6 bases and 7 bases, with 9 bases remaining between them. The CDR3 is 11 residues long. Germline V CDR1 and CDR2: MNHEY, SVGAGI. The DNA of the CDR3 is TGTGCCAGCAGCGGATCGGGTGGCTACACCTTC. This encodes CASSGSGGYTF.

The chain employs TRBV26 and TRBJ1-2. TRBV26 is recorded as a pseudogene. The CDR3 totals 11 residues. The CDR3 DNA reads TGTGCCAGCAGCCCCTGGGACGGCTACACCTTC. Residues: CASSPWDGYTF.

This clone came up once. The genes are TRBV7-9 and TRBJ1-4; D ambiguous. The CDR3 contains 15 residues. CDR1 and CDR2 (germline): SEHNR, FQNEAQ (reference sequence). Trimming took off 3 bases at V and 3 bases at J, with 11 bases between the two ends. The CDR3 is CASSLREVANEKLFF. The CDR3 region has the DNA TGTGCCAGCAGCTTGCGGGAGGTGGCTAATGAAAAACTGTTTTTT.

The rearrangement links TRBV5-1 to TRBJ1-6; possibly TRBD1 for D (5 bases). Germline CDR1 SGHRS, CDR2 YFSETQ. The CDR3 sequence is 15 residues long. V was cut by 4 bases and J by 9 bases, with 17 bases left in between. CDR3 DNA sequence: TGCGCCAGCAGCCAGGGACCCTACAGTAGTTCACCCCTCCACTTT. Translation: CASSQGPYSSSPLHF.

This chain uses TRBV6-6 with TRBJ2-1, with 9 bases identical to TRBD1. The CDR3 has 15 amino acids. Trimming cost V 7 bases and J 4 bases; bases outside gene matches: 8. The germline gives CDR1 MNHNY, CDR2 SVGAGI (reference sequence). In nucleotides, the CDR3 is TGTGCCAGCAATATACCGGGACAGGGATACAATGAGCAGTTCTTC. Protein product: CASNIPGQGYNEQFF.

CDR3 protein: CASSYSMAAENVYTF. The CDR3 nucleotides read TGTGCCAGCAGTTACTCGATGGCGGCAGAGAATGTCTACACCTTC. V gene TRBV6-5 combines with J gene TRBJ1-2, with D unclear. Between the trimmed V and J ends, which lost 0 bases and 10 bases, there was a span of 18 bases. CDR1 and CDR2 from the germline V gene are MNHEY and SVGAGI. There are 15 residues in the CDR3.

The CDR3 loop reads CASSLVPGAGGTDTQYF. The CDR3 DNA reads as TGTGCCAGCAGCTTGGTCCCTGGAGCGGGGGGGACGGATACGCAGTATTTT. V is TRBV5-5 and J is TRBJ2-3, with 10 bases matching TRBD2. Germline CDR1 SGHKS, CDR2 YYEKEE (reference sequence). The CDR3 runs to 17 residues. Germline trimming cut 0 bases from V and 6 bases from J; bases unmatched to any gene: 10.

The chain combines TRBV5-4 with TRBJ2-4, with D possibly being TRBD1 (6 bases). Trimming stripped 0 bases from V and 2 bases from J, with 15 bases between. CDR1 and CDR2 from the germline V gene are SGHNT and YYREEE (reference sequence). The CDR3 consists of 17 residues. The CDR3 here is CASSLGETGLTKNIQYF. The CDR3 DNA sequence: TGTGCCAGCAGCTTGGGAGAAACAGGGTTGACCAAAAACATTCAGTACTTC.

The chain combines TRBV28 with TRBJ2-3; the D call may be TRBD1 or TRBD2 (5 bases each). The length of the CDR3 is 15 residues. Trimming shortened V by 2 bases and J by 0 bases, and 9 bases separated the two germline ends. Germline V gene lookup returns CDR1 MDHEN and CDR2 SYDVKM. CDR3 protein: CASSLIGGSTDTQYF. CDR3 in DNA: TGTGCCAGCAGTTTAATTGGGGGAAGCACAGATACGCAGTATTTT.

V usage is TRBV6-5 and J usage is TRBJ1-1, with TRBD1 matching over 9 bases. The CDR3 contains 15 residues. CDR1 and CDR2 from the germline V gene are MNHEY and SVGAGI. The J segment lost 3 bases and the V segment lost 4 bases, leaving 6 bases of the junction unmatched. CDR3 loop: CASSLQQGADTEAFF. In DNA form, the CDR3 reads TGTGCCAGCAGTTTACAACAGGGGGCTGACACTGAAGCTTTCTTT.

The chain links TRBV11-3 to TRBJ1-5, with a tentative D call TRBD1 (6 bases). Germline assignment: CDR1 SGHNT and CDR2 YENEEA. V lost 2 bases and J 2 bases, leaving 16 bases between the germline ends. This CDR3 region has 17 residues. CDR3 coding DNA: TGTGCCAGCAGCTTAAGAGGGGGACAATTGGGCAATCAGCCCCAGCATTTT. This sequence encodes CASSLRGGQLGNQPQHF.

The rearrangement links TRBV7-9 to TRBJ2-5; D gene unclear. CDR3 length: 12 amino acids. The V gene lost 5 bases and the J gene lost 10 bases, with 14 bases spanning the gap. CDR1 and CDR2 from the germline V gene are SEHNR and FQNEAQ (reference sequence). CDR3 bases: TGTGCCAGCAGCAACGACGGCCTAGGCCAGTACTTC. Encoded protein: CASSNDGLGQYF.